This T cell receptor beta chain was sequenced in a study of cytomegalovirus exposure and HLA in healthy donors. For the study at large: Falling in the Caucasian-associated ancestry cluster were about 83% of 300 to 500 genotyped donors.

Study-wide results and caveats: 87-base-pair reads could not separate some V segments, including TRBV6-2 and TRBV6-3. An analysis was carried out later, and it reportedly showed fewer N-insertions in an Asian-associated ancestry cluster than the approximately 610-donor mean. Roughly uniform sequencing depth across donors was assumed, possibly incorrectly.

For this clone: Its antigen remains unidentified.

PCR amplification relied on 60 Vbeta primers (plus 13 Jbeta primers). Sequencing was performed with immunoSEQ multiplex PCR; in TCRdb, only in-frame clones are kept and a portion is missing. The sample includes 65,000 to 100,000 clones, nearly 80% of them seen just once. The CDR3 length is 15 residues. V lost 2 bases and J lost 2, with 10 bases in between. CDR1 is MNHEY, CDR2 SVGAGI, per germline. The chain has TRBV6-5 and TRBJ2-1, with D unclear. Sequenced: PBMCs. The clonotype was recovered from a female donor in good health and CMV-seronegative. The DNA of the CDR3 is TGTGCCAGCAGTTACGAGTCCCGAGCCTACAATGAGCAGTTCTTC. As protein: CASSYESRAYNEQFF.